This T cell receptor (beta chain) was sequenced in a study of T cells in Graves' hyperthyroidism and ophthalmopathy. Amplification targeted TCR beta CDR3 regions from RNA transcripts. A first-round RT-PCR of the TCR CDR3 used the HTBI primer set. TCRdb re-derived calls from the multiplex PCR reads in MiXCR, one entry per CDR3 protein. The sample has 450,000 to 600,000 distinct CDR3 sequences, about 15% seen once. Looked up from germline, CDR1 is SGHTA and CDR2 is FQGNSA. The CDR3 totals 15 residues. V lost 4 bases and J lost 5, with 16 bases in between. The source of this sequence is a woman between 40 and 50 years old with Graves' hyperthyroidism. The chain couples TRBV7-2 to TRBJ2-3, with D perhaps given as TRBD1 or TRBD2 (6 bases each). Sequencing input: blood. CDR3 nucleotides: TGTGCCAGCAGCTCAAGAGGGGGGCCGGGAGATACGCAGTATTTT. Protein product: CASSSRGGPGDTQYF.